Listed here are 9 T cell receptor beta chains from one sample, sequenced in a study of T cells in localized non-small cell lung cancer. The assay was immunoSEQ multiplex PCR, and TCRdb's table has in-frame clones only and misses some. The sample lists 130,000 or so clones; roughly 90% were seen once. Sample: peripheral blood, taken before any cancer treatment. These TCRs come from a female donor at least 60 years old with stage I lung adenocarcinoma.

The gene calls are TRBV6-6 and TRBJ1-1; tentatively, D is TRBD1 (5 bases). V was shortened by 7 bases and J by 0 bases, with 12 bases between the two germline ends. The CDR3 sequence is 14 residues long. The germline V gene has CDR1 MNHNY and CDR2 SVGAGI (reference sequence). DNA of the CDR3: TGTGCCAGCAATCAACCGGGGGTGAACACTGAAGCTTTCTTT. Protein product: CASNQPGVNTEAFF.

This clone was seen once. The chain couples TRBV6-1 to TRBJ2-1, with unresolved D. This CDR3 spans 14 amino acids. Trimming removed 0 bases from V and 15 bases from J, with 18 bases in between. Per germline, CDR1 MNHNS and CDR2 SASEGT. The CDR3 loop reads CASSEARWQVVPFF. DNA for the CDR3: TGTGCCAGCAGTGAAGCGAGGTGGCAGGTCGTTCCGTTCTTC.

V usage is TRBV5-1 and J usage is TRBJ2-1; D uncertain. The germline V gene has CDR1 SGHRS and CDR2 YFSETQ. The V and J ends lost 5 bases and 9 bases respectively, with 12 bases between them. The CDR3 extends over 12 amino acids. The CDR3 is CASSSHLAEQFF. Written as DNA, the CDR3 is TGCGCCAGCAGTTCCCACCTGGCTGAGCAGTTCTTC.

This chain joins TRBV7-3 and TRBJ2-1, with D uncertain. With 5 bases removed from V and 7 bases from J, the gap between germline ends came to 6 bases. CDR1 is SGHTA and CDR2 is FQGTGA in the germline V gene. The CDR3 length is 11 residues. As DNA, the CDR3 is TGTGCCAGCAGCGTTGGGAATGAGCAGTTCTTC. Its protein product is CASSVGNEQFF.

V is TRBV13 and J is TRBJ1-1; TRBD1 might be the D (5 bases). Between the trimmed V and J ends, which lost 5 bases and 0 bases, there was a span of 10 bases. The CDR3 has 14 residues. CDR1 and CDR2 from the germline V gene are PRHDT and FYEKMQ (reference sequence). Written as DNA, the CDR3 is TGTGCCAGCAGCCCCGGGACTGTGAACACTGAAGCTTTCTTT. Translated: CASSPGTVNTEAFF.

V is TRBV9 and J is TRBJ2-6, with D possibly TRBD2 on 6 matching bases. Germline V gene sequence: CDR1 SGDLS, CDR2 YYNGEE. The V and J ends lost 1 base and 1 base respectively, with 18 bases between them. The CDR3 runs 19 residues. The CDR3 loop is CASSVFPPGVGSGANVLTF. The DNA for the CDR3 is TGTGCCAGCAGCGTATTTCCCCCGGGAGTGGGGTCTGGGGCCAACGTCCTGACTTTC.

This clone was observed a single time. In DNA, the CDR3 is TGTGCCAGCAGGACTAGTATGGGTACGCAGTATTTT. Translation gives CASRTSMGTQYF. V gene TRBV7-9 combines with J gene TRBJ2-3; maybe TRBD2 (6 bases). CDR1 is SEHNR and CDR2 is FQNEAQ in the germline V gene (reference sequence). This CDR3 contains 12 residues. Trimming shortened V by 6 bases and J by 8 bases, and 12 bases separated the two germline ends.

The chain uses TRBV19 and TRBJ2-7, with D unresolved. The V gene's germline CDR1 is LNHDA and CDR2 SQIVND (reference sequence). Trimming left V 3 bases short and J 2 bases short, with 17 bases between. The CDR3 spans 16 residues. Here the CDR3 reads CASSIVSFGGAYEQYF. The DNA for the CDR3 is TGTGCCAGTAGTATTGTAAGTTTCGGTGGAGCCTACGAGCAGTACTTC.

This clone was observed once. This rearrangement joins TRBV5-1 to TRBJ2-5, with D possibly called TRBD1 or TRBD2 (7 bases each). The CDR3 runs 14 residues. Germline CDR1 is SGHRS and CDR2 is YFSETQ. Trimming stripped 4 bases from V and 5 bases from J, with 15 bases between. CDR3 sequence: CASSLRGGTETQYF. DNA of the CDR3: TGCGCCAGCAGCCTCAGGGGGGGGACTGAGACCCAGTACTTC.